This T cell receptor beta chain stems from a study of post-analysis software for immune sequencing data (dated by TCRdb to about 2015). Regarding the study in general: Disease courses on record covered relapsing-remitting, secondary progressive and progressive-relapsing multiple sclerosis, though some patients had no subtype annotation. The patient repertoires were set against about 12 previously published healthy control repertoires from donors whose ages ranged from roughly 6 to 27 years. A subset of samples was prepared in parallel using single-end sample barcoding, then pooled and co-amplified after Illumina adapter ligation.

The research as a whole found: Strong co-clustering of samples prepared in the same batch was shown by direct clustering with F measure, prompting a batch-effect correction. Compared with controls, multiple sclerosis patients had significantly lower normalized Chao1 diversity, a finding suggesting substantial peripheral T-cell clonal expansion. The multiple sclerosis patient group was slightly younger than the control group.

To note about this clonotype: It lacks a known antigen. One base away there is no much larger clone; base qualities are not given.

TCR beta repertoires were profiled from peripheral blood of 10 to 15 young patients with multiple sclerosis to demonstrate the VDJtools post-analysis software. The patients with multiple sclerosis were children and adolescents between about 6 and 15 years of age. The receptor library was made with PCR. The listed sequencing device is Illumina HiSeq 2500. Unique molecular identifiers were incorporated into TCR beta cDNA libraries to reduce PCR and sequencing biases. Roughly 500,000 cDNA molecules were obtained for every 1 to 10 million input T cells, so each molecule roughly corresponded to one T cell. The patient libraries were prepared and sequenced with the same protocol used for the earlier healthy control dataset. Within a given batch, samples were prepared together, multiplexed and sequenced on the same HiSeq lane. Per the authors' processing: Raw barcoded reads were processed with MIGEC, and single-read molecular identifier groups were discarded before consensus assembly and CDR3 extraction. VDJtools was used for post-analysis of the clonotype tables, with diversity normalized by down-sampling every dataset to the smallest sample size. Repertoire overlap clustering matched CDR3 amino acid but not nucleotide sequences to correct batch-related cross-sample contamination. TCRdb ran its own pipeline on the public reads, namely fastp trimming at Q25 and MiXCR clone calling, and kept in-frame beta chains. Identical CDR3 protein sequences are pooled into one entry, listed with their most common genes and DNA. What appears here as the V and J calls and clone size reflects TCRdb's work, not the paper's. The sample records fewer than 700,000 distinct CDR3 sequences, about 44% of which are singletons. The ten top clones hold under 2% of the sample.

The sequenced sample was blood. The source of this sequence is a girl aged 5-17 years with multiple sclerosis.

The CDR3 here reads CASSPRDRGGEQYF. The bases read TGTGCCAGCAGCCCACGGGACAGGGGAGGCGAGCAGTACTTC. Rearrangement joined TRBV3-1 to TRBJ2-5, and 10 junctional nucleotides match TRBD1. TRBJ2-7 explains the end of the DNA better; the J call may be wrong. CDR1 and CDR2 are read off the germline V gene (reference sequence) as LGHDT and YNNKEL. The CDR3, from cysteine to phenylalanine, totals 14 residues. The DNA shown is the 42-base CDR3, in frame from base 1.